This T cell receptor (beta chain) emerged from a study of control samples from healthy donors and cancer patients. Trimming pared 0 bases from V and 6 bases from J, leaving 8 bases between. The germline V gene encodes CDR1 GTSNPN and CDR2 SVGIG (reference sequence). The CDR3 sequence is 12 residues long. Profiling relied on immunoSEQ multiplex PCR, and the TCRdb table lists in-frame clones only, not all of them. The profile shows about 140,000 clones, around 88% of them singletons. Sequenced: blood. The TCR was taken from a man younger than 30 in good health. J is TRBJ1-2 and V is TRBV30; TRBD1 is a possible D gene (5 bases). In DNA, the CDR3 is TGTGCCTGGAGTGTGGAACAGGATGGCTACACCTTC. Encoded protein: CAWSVEQDGYTF.